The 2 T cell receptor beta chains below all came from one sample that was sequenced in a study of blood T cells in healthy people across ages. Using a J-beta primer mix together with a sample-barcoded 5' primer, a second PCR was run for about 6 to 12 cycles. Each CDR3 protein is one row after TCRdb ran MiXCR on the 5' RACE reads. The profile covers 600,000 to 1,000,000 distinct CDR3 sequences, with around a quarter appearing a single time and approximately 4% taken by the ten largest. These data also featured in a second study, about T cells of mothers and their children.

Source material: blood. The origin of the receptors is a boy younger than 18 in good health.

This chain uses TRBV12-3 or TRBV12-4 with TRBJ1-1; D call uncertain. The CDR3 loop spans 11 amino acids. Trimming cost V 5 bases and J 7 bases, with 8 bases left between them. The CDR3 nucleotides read TGTGCCAGCAGTGCCTACAGTGAAGCTTTCTTT. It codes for CASSAYSEAFF.

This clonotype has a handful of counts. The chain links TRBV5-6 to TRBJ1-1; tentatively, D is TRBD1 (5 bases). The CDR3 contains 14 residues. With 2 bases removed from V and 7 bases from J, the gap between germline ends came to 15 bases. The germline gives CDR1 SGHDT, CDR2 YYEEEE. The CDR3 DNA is TGTGCCAGCAGCTTTCCCCAAAGGGGACTTGAAGCTTTCTTT. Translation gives CASSFPQRGLEAFF.